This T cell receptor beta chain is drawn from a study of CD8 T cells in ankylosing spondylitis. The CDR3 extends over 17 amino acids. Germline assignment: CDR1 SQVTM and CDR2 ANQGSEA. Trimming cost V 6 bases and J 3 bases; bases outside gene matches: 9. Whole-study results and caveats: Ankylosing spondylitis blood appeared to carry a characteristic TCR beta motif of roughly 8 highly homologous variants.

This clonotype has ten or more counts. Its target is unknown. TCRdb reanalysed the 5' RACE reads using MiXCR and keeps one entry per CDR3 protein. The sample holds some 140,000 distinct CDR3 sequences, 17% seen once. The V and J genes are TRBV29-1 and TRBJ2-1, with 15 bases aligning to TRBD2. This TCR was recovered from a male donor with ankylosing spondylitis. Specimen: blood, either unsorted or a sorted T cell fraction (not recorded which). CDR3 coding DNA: TGCAGCGTCCAGGGGACTAGCGGGAGGACAGGCTACAATGAGCAGTTCTTC. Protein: CSVQGTSGRTGYNEQFF.